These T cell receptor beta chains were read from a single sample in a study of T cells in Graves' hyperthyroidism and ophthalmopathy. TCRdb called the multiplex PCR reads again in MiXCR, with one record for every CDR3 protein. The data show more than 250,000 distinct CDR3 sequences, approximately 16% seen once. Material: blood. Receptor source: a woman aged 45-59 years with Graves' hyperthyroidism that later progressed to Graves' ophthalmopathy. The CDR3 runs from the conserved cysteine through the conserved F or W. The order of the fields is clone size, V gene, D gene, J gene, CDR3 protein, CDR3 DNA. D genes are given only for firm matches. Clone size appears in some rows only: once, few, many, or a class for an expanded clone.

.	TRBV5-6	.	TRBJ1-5	CASSFHGFNQPQHF	TGTGCCAGCAGCTTTCATGGCTTCAATCAGCCCCAGCATTTT
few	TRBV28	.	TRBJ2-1	CASSFPGARTDGPYNEQFF	TGTGCCAGCAGTTTCCCAGGTGCGAGGACAGATGGCCCCTACAATGAGCAGTTCTTC
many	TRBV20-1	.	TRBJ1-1	CSARDPAGPDTEAFF	TGCAGTGCTAGAGATCCGGCAGGGCCGGACACTGAAGCTTTCTTT
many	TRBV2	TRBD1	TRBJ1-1	CASNRGQGNTEAFF	TGTGCCAGCAATCGAGGACAGGGGAACACTGAAGCTTTCTTT
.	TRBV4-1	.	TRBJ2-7	CASSPSDGKGRNYEQYF	TGCGCCAGCAGCCCCTCGGACGGAAAAGGGAGAAACTACGAGCAGTACTTC
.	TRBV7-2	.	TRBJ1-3	CASSPGRGNTIYF	TGTGCCAGCAGCCCCGGGCGGGGAAACACCATATATTTT
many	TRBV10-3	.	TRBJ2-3	CAIRGGGDTQYF	TGTGCCATCAGGGGGGGAGGAGATACGCAGTATTTT
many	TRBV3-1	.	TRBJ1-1	CASSQPGPNTEAFF	TGTGCCAGCAGCCAACCGGGTCCCAACACTGAAGCTTTCTTT
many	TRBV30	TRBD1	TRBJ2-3	CAWSETGADTQYF	TGTGCCTGGAGTGAAACAGGGGCAGATACGCAGTATTTT
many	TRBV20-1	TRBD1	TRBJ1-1	CSARQGGGTEAFF	TGCAGTGCGAGACAGGGGGGTGGCACTGAAGCTTTCTTT
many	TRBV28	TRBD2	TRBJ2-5	CASSSLRRRPEVAGAETQYF	TGTGCCAGCAGTTCCCTCAGGCGTCGGCCCGAGGTAGCGGGAGCAGAGACCCAGTACTTC
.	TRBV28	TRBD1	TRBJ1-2	CASSFVRDRSFSYGYTF	TGTGCCAGCAGTTTTGTCCGGGACAGGTCTTTTAGCTATGGCTACACCTTC
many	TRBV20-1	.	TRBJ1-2	CSARETDNYGYTF	TGCAGTGCTAGGGAGACAGATAACTATGGCTACACCTTC
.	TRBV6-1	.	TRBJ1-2	CASRPRGASNYGYTF	TGTGCCAGCAGACCTCGGGGGGCTTCTAACTATGGCTACACCTTC
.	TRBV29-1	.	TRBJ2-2	CSVARLANTGELFF	TGCAGCGTTGCGCGCTTAGCGAACACCGGGGAGCTGTTTTTT
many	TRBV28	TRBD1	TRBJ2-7	CASSRTSGQKTEQYF	TGTGCCAGCAGCCGTACCTCGGGACAGAAGACCGAGCAGTACTTC
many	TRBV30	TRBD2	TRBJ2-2	CAWSFAGRGTTGELFF	TGTGCCTGGAGCTTTGCAGGGAGGGGCACCACCGGGGAGCTGTTTTTT
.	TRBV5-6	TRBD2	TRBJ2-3	CASSPDGGVRGTDTQYF	TGTGCCAGCAGTCCGGACGGGGGGGTCCGCGGCACAGATACGCAGTATTTT
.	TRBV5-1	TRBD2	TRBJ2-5	CASSPSGGTKETQYF	TGCGCCAGCAGCCCGTCGGGGGGGACAAAAGAGACCCAGTACTTC
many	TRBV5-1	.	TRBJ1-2	CASSLLTSNYGYTF	TGCGCCAGCAGCTTGCTGACTTCGAACTATGGCTACACCTTC
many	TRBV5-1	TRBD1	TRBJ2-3	CASSLYDRVTDTQYF	TGCGCCAGCAGCCTCTACGACAGGGTCACAGATACGCAGTATTTT
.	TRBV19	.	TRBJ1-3	CASGTTGGNTIYF	TGTGCCAGCGGGACCACGGGGGGAAACACCATATATTTT
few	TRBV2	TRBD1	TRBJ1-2	CASSGLTGGRGYTF	TGTGCCAGCAGTGGCTTGACAGGGGGCCGTGGCTACACCTTC
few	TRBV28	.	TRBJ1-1	CASVRGMDWNTEAFF	TGTGCCAGCGTCCGGGGGATGGACTGGAACACTGAAGCTTTCTTT
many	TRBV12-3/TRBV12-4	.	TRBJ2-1	CASSVLVFHEQFF	TGTGCCAGCAGTGTACTAGTTTTCCATGAGCAGTTCTTC
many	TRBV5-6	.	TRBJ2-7	CASSLTYEQYF	TGTGCCAGCAGTCTAACCTACGAGCAGTACTTC
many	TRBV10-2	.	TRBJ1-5	CASRGRSNQPQHF	TGCGCCAGCAGGGGACGGAGCAATCAGCCCCAGCATTTT
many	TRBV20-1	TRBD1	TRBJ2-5	CSARTGKETQYF	TGCAGTGCTCGGACAGGGAAGGAGACCCAGTACTTC
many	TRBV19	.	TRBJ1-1	CASSPSDLPEAFF	TGTGCCAGTAGCCCCTCGGACCTTCCTGAAGCTTTCTTT
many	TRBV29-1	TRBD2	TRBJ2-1	CSVPSGRGNEQFF	TGCAGCGTTCCTAGCGGGAGGGGCAATGAGCAGTTCTTC
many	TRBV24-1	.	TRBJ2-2	CATRQGITGELFF	TGTGCCACCAGACAGGGAATTACCGGGGAGCTGTTTTTT
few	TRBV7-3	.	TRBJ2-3	CASSPGSVTDTQYF	TGTGCCAGCAGCCCCGGGAGCGTGACAGATACGCAGTATTTT
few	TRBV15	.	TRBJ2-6	CATSRGGGPSGANVLTF	TGTGCCACCAGCAGAGGGGGCGGACCCTCTGGGGCCAACGTCCTGACTTTC
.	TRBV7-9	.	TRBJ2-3	CASSPRVGSTDTQYF	TGTGCCAGCAGCCCGCGGGTGGGGTCCACAGATACGCAGTATTTT
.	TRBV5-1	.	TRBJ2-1	CASATASSGLYNEQFF	TGCGCCAGCGCCACGGCTAGTAGCGGCCTATACAATGAGCAGTTCTTC
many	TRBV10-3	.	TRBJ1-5	CAISASNQPQHF	TGTGCCATCAGTGCTAGCAATCAGCCCCAGCATTTT
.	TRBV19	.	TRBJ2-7	CASSIFLNGAYEQYF	TGTGCCAGTAGTATATTTTTAAACGGAGCCTACGAGCAGTACTTC
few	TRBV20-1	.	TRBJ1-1	CSARDLVGLNTEAFF	TGCAGTGCTAGAGATCTGGTGGGATTGAACACTGAAGCTTTCTTT
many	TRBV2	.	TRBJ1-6	CASSESLSPLHF	TGTGCCAGCAGTGAATCTCTTTCACCCCTCCACTTT
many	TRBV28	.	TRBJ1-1	CASSLWGRHTEAFF	TGTGCCAGCAGTTTATGGGGGCGGCACACTGAAGCTTTCTTT
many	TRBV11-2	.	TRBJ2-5	CASSDQTQYF	TGTGCCAGTTCTGATCAGACCCAGTACTTC
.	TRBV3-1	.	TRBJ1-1	CASSLDVSEAFF	TGTGCCAGCAGCCTCGACGTCTCTGAAGCTTTCTTT
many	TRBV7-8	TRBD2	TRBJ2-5	CASSLSGREQTQYF	TGTGCCAGCAGCCTATCAGGGAGGGAGCAGACCCAGTACTTC
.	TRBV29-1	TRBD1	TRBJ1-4	CSVEGGTDNEKLFF	TGCAGCGTTGAAGGCGGGACAGATAATGAAAAACTGTTTTTT
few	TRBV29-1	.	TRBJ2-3	CSVRSTDTQYF	TGCAGCGTTCGGAGCACAGATACGCAGTATTTT